These T cell receptor beta chains were read from a single sample in a study of OX40 agonist ivuxolimab in advanced cancers. Here immunoSEQ multiplex PCR was the method, and the copy in TCRdb shows in-frame clones only, minus some. This sample has about 64,000 clones, with approximately 80% found just once. This specimen consisted of CD4+ or CD8+ T cells sorted from blood, obtained in a trial of the OX40 agonist ivuxolimab. The source is an adult with an advanced solid tumor such as melanoma, head and neck, liver or kidney cancer. CDR3s include the opening cysteine and the closing phenylalanine or tryptophan. The D gene is left open where the match is weak. Size values are once, few and many counts, or a class for expanded clones, and some rows have none.

V gene,D gene,J gene,clone size,CDR3 protein,CDR3 DNA
TRBV5-6,TRBD1,TRBJ1-1,NA,CASSFPGQGPPEAFF,TGTGCCAGCAGCTTCCCCGGACAGGGACCCCCTGAAGCTTTCTTT
TRBV10-3,TRBD2,TRBJ2-5,once,CASGTSGRGETQYF,TGTGCCTCCGGGACTAGCGGGAGGGGGGAGACCCAGTACTTC
TRBV18,NA,TRBJ1-6,NA,CASSPRSGVDSPLHF,TGTGCCAGCTCACCACGGTCCGGGGTCGATTCACCCCTCCACTTT
TRBV5-1,NA,TRBJ2-7,NA,CASSWPTVTYEQYF,TGCGCCAGCAGCTGGCCGACAGTAACCTACGAGCAGTACTTC
TRBV15,NA,TRBJ2-5,NA,CATSRDLGETQYF,TGTGCCACCAGCAGAGATTTGGGAGAGACCCAGTACTTC
TRBV30,NA,TRBJ2-1,NA,CAWSEVGGPYNEQFF,TGTGCCTGGAGTGAAGTCGGGGGGCCCTACAATGAGCAGTTCTTC
TRBV5-1,TRBD2,TRBJ2-1,NA,CASSLAGGRANEQFF,TGCGCCAGCAGCTTGGCAGGCGGGAGGGCAAATGAGCAGTTCTTC
TRBV29-1,TRBD2,TRBJ2-2,NA,CSVSPGTSAFANTGELFF,TGCAGCGTTTCGCCCGGGACTAGCGCCTTCGCGAACACCGGGGAGCTGTTTTTT
TRBV9,NA,TRBJ1-1,NA,CASSPGDDTEAFF,TGTGCCAGCAGCCCTGGAGACGACACTGAAGCTTTCTTT
TRBV11-3,NA,TRBJ2-5,NA,CASSLDPGATQYF,TGTGCCAGCAGCTTAGATCCCGGGGCGACCCAGTACTTC
TRBV29-1,TRBD1,TRBJ1-1,NA,CSVMTGGMNTEAFF,TGCAGCGTTATGACAGGGGGGATGAACACTGAAGCTTTCTTT
TRBV6-5,NA,TRBJ2-5,NA,CASSARYGSQETQYF,TGTGCCAGCAGTGCCCGTTATGGGTCACAAGAGACCCAGTACTTC
TRBV5-1,NA,TRBJ1-5,NA,CASSVWGNQPQHF,TGCGCCAGCAGCGTTTGGGGGAATCAGCCCCAGCATTTT
TRBV4-1,NA,TRBJ1-2,NA,CASSQAAVPMGYGYTF,TGCGCCAGCAGCCAAGCGGCAGTCCCTATGGGCTATGGCTACACCTTC
TRBV7-3,NA,TRBJ2-3,NA,CASSLTGGRPDTQYF,TGTGCCAGCAGCTTAACAGGTGGGAGGCCAGATACGCAGTATTTT
TRBV29-1,NA,TRBJ2-5,once,CSVEGPRVPRTQYF,TGCAGCGTTGAGGGGCCCCGAGTACCTCGGACCCAGTACTTC
TRBV9,TRBD2,TRBJ2-7,NA,CASSGTSSFNSEQYF,TGTGCCAGCAGCGGGACTAGCTCCTTCAATTCCGAGCAGTACTTC
TRBV5-6,TRBD1,TRBJ2-7,NA,CASSPDAGGSREQYF,TGTGCCAGCAGCCCGGACGCAGGGGGCTCGAGGGAGCAGTACTTC
TRBV5-1,TRBD2,TRBJ2-7,NA,CASSLGTSVTYEQYF,TGCGCCAGCAGCTTGGGGACTAGCGTAACCTACGAGCAGTACTTC
TRBV21-1,NA,TRBJ2-2,NA,CASPPPVGAGELFF,TGTGCCAGCCCCCCACCGGTGGGGGCGGGGGAGCTGTTTTTT
TRBV4-1,TRBD2,TRBJ2-2,NA,CASSRQSGTDGELFF,TGCGCCAGCAGCCGTCAGAGCGGGACGGACGGGGAGCTGTTTTTT
TRBV9,NA,TRBJ2-2,few,CASSVAQGNDGELFF,TGTGCCAGCAGCGTAGCCCAGGGAAACGACGGGGAGCTGTTTTTT
TRBV10-3,NA,TRBJ2-4,NA,CAISRGTPKNIQYF,TGTGCCATCAGCCGGGGGACGCCCAAAAACATTCAGTACTTC
TRBV6-6,TRBD1,TRBJ1-4,NA,CASRRTGGRADEKLFF,TGTGCCAGCAGAAGGACAGGGGGGAGGGCTGATGAAAAACTGTTTTTT
TRBV7-9,NA,TRBJ2-1,NA,CASSLVSKVDNEQFF,TGTGCCAGCAGCTTAGTGTCTAAGGTTGACAATGAGCAGTTCTTC
TRBV5-6,NA,TRBJ2-2,once,CASSLRYGTGELFF,TGTGCCAGCAGCTTGCGCTATGGCACCGGGGAGCTGTTTTTT
TRBV6-1,NA,TRBJ2-7,NA,CASSEEGGSSYEQYF,TGTGCCAGCAGTGAAGAAGGGGGGTCCTCCTACGAGCAGTACTTC
TRBV14,NA,TRBJ1-2,NA,CASSSGNYGYTF,TGTGCCAGCAGCAGCGGTAACTATGGCTACACCTTC
TRBV6-5,NA,TRBJ1-4,few,CASSSGSSEKLFF,TGTGCCAGCAGTTCAGGGAGTTCTGAAAAACTGTTTTTT
TRBV7-3,NA,TRBJ2-3,NA,CASRAGPTDTQYF,TGTGCCAGCAGGGCGGGCCCCACAGATACGCAGTATTTT
TRBV2,TRBD1,TRBJ2-4,NA,CASSENRGNIQYF,TGTGCCAGCAGTGAAAACAGGGGGAACATTCAGTACTTC
TRBV5-1,TRBD2,TRBJ2-5,few,CASSLGLAGGKQETQYF,TGCGCCAGCAGCTTGGGACTAGCGGGAGGGAAACAAGAGACCCAGTACTTC
TRBV18,TRBD2,TRBJ2-2,NA,CASSSPGLAGELFF,TGTGCCAGCTCATCACCGGGACTAGCCGGGGAGCTGTTTTTT
TRBV11-3,NA,TRBJ1-1,NA,CASSLEGGNTEAFF,TGTGCCAGCAGCTTAGAGGGCGGGAACACTGAAGCTTTCTTT
TRBV9,NA,TRBJ2-3,once,CASSVVGLSTDTQYF,TGTGCCAGCAGCGTAGTGGGACTCAGCACAGATACGCAGTATTTT
TRBV19,TRBD2,TRBJ2-5,NA,CASRPGLAGHQETQYF,TGTGCCAGTAGGCCGGGACTAGCGGGACACCAAGAGACCCAGTACTTC
TRBV5-1,NA,TRBJ1-2,once,CASRILGFLEGYTF,TGCGCCAGCAGAATTTTGGGGTTCCTGGAAGGCTACACCTTC
TRBV25-1,NA,TRBJ1-4,NA,CASSESGGSSEKLFF,TGTGCCAGCAGTGAATCGGGGGGCAGCAGTGAAAAACTGTTTTTT
TRBV6-1,NA,TRBJ2-3,NA,CASSAPPSTDTQYF,TGTGCCAGCAGTGCCCCCCCTAGCACAGATACGCAGTATTTT
TRBV7-9,NA,TRBJ2-5,NA,CASSLSGSQETQYF,TGTGCCAGCAGCTTATCAGGGAGCCAAGAGACCCAGTACTTC
TRBV5-1,NA,TRBJ1-2,NA,CASSLDVRPKGGYTF,TGCGCCAGCAGCTTGGACGTCAGACCAAAAGGTGGCTACACCTTC
TRBV19,NA,TRBJ2-1,once,CASSINGIYNEQFF,TGTGCCAGTAGTATTAACGGGATTTACAATGAGCAGTTCTTC
TRBV5-4,NA,TRBJ2-3,NA,CASSKKEVDTQYF,TGTGCCAGCAGCAAAAAAGAGGTAGATACGCAGTATTTT
TRBV11-2,NA,TRBJ2-5,NA,CASSLEGYETQYF,TGTGCCAGCAGCTTAGAAGGGTACGAGACCCAGTACTTC
TRBV2,NA,TRBJ2-2,NA,CASSPSGDFYANTGELFF,TGTGCCAGCAGTCCATCAGGGGACTTCTACGCGAACACCGGGGAGCTGTTTTTT
TRBV9,NA,TRBJ1-1,few,CASSVGLQNTEAFF,TGTGCCAGCAGCGTAGGACTCCAGAACACTGAAGCTTTCTTT
TRBV10-3,TRBD1,TRBJ2-1,NA,CAVSNGDRAGNEQFF,TGTGCCGTCTCAAACGGGGACAGGGCCGGCAATGAGCAGTTCTTC
TRBV5-4,TRBD2,TRBJ2-5,NA,CASSPGGGRETQYF,TGTGCCAGCAGCCCGGGGGGGGGAAGAGAGACCCAGTACTTC
TRBV5-1,TRBD2,TRBJ2-5,NA,CASSSGRAGETQYF,TGCGCCAGCAGCAGCGGGAGGGCAGGGGAGACCCAGTACTTC
TRBV6-5,NA,TRBJ2-7,few,CASSYSTGATYEQYF,TGTGCCAGCAGTTACTCGACGGGAGCCACCTACGAGCAGTACTTC
TRBV7-6,NA,TRBJ2-5,NA,CASSLAGGRQETQYF,TGTGCCAGCAGCTTAGCGGGGGGGCGCCAAGAGACCCAGTACTTC
TRBV25-1,NA,TRBJ1-2,NA,CASRGTAPGGYTF,TGTGCCAGCAGGGGGACCGCTCCTGGTGGCTACACCTTC
TRBV11-3,NA,TRBJ2-1,NA,CASSAQRLDYNEQFF,TGTGCCAGTTCCGCCCAGAGATTGGACTACAATGAGCAGTTCTTC
TRBV4-2,NA,TRBJ2-7,NA,CASSRSLRSGDYEQYF,TGTGCCAGCAGCCGCTCGCTTAGGAGTGGGGATTACGAGCAGTACTTC
TRBV11-2,TRBD2,TRBJ2-7,once,CASSPRASGGPSYEQYF,TGTGCCAGCAGCCCCAGGGCAAGCGGGGGGCCTTCCTACGAGCAGTACTTC
TRBV7-9,TRBD1,TRBJ2-1,NA,CASSARQGTPYNEQFF,TGTGCCAGCAGCGCGAGACAGGGTACGCCCTACAATGAGCAGTTCTTC
TRBV21-1,NA,TRBJ2-7,NA,CASSKAGSPGWGEQYF,TGTGCCAGCAGCAAAGCTGGGTCTCCGGGTTGGGGCGAGCAGTACTTC
TRBV7-9,NA,TRBJ2-3,few,CASSKTADTQYF,TGTGCCAGCAGCAAAACCGCAGATACGCAGTATTTT
TRBV19,NA,TRBJ2-2,NA,CASSIGPMAGELFF,TGTGCCAGTAGTATCGGACCGATGGCCGGGGAGCTGTTTTTT
TRBV5-5,NA,TRBJ2-4,NA,CASSLGNFQYF,TGTGCCAGCAGCTTGGGTAATTTTCAGTACTTC